A selection of T cell receptor beta chains follows, all from one sample in a study of vaccination and CD4 T cells after COVID-19. Antigen specificity for these receptors is unknown. TCRdb called the PCR reads again in MiXCR, with one record for every CDR3 protein. The sample carries about 23,000 distinct CDR3 sequences, around 67% recorded once. The input for sequencing was CD4+ T cells from blood, cultured in vitro, taken after SARS-CoV-2 vaccination. The receptors originated from a human donor who received a COVID-19 vaccine. Both conserved end residues are part of each CDR3. The D gene is left open where the match is weak. The size field is filled for only some rows; it gives once, few, many or a size class.

D gene | J gene | V gene | CDR3 length | clone size | CDR3 protein | CDR3 DNA
- | TRBJ2-7 | TRBV7-2 | 16 | once | CASSLNRDPGPYEQYF | TGTGCCAGCAGCTTAAACCGGGACCCCGGTCCCTACGAGCAGTACTTC
TRBD2 | TRBJ2-1 | TRBV6-5 | 14 | - | CASSSAGVVDEQFF | TGTGCCAGCAGTTCGGCGGGGGTCGTCGATGAGCAGTTCTTC
- | TRBJ2-3 | TRBV15 | 12 | few | CATSRDVGSQYF | TGTGCCACCAGCAGAGATGTGGGATCGCAGTATTTT
TRBD1 | TRBJ1-2 | TRBV6-5 | 15 | - | CASSYGAGGNYGYTF | TGTGCCAGCAGTTACGGGGCAGGGGGAAACTATGGCTACACCTTC
- | TRBJ1-5 | TRBV2 | 13 | few | CASSQDSNQPQHF | TGTGCCAGCAGTCAAGATAGCAATCAGCCCCAGCATTTT
- | TRBJ1-6 | TRBV7-9 | 17 | - | CASSPGGDWFNNSPLHF | TGTGCCAGCAGCCCTGGTGGGGACTGGTTCAATAATTCACCCCTCCACTTT
- | TRBJ1-5 | TRBV15 | 15 | - | CATSRTFNSNQPQHF | TGTGCCACCAGCAGGACCTTTAATAGCAATCAGCCCCAGCATTTT
- | TRBJ2-5 | TRBV7-2 | 15 | - | CASSLARGIQETQYF | TGTGCCAGCAGCTTAGCGCGCGGGATACAGGAGACCCAGTACTTC
- | TRBJ2-3 | TRBV20-1 | 16 | - | CSASGGLLINTDTQYF | TGCAGTGCTAGCGGGGGGCTACTAATAAACACAGATACGCAGTATTTT
- | TRBJ1-5 | TRBV7-9 | 14 | - | CASSLGGGTQPQHF | TGTGCCAGCAGCTTAGGAGGGGGGACTCAGCCCCAGCATTTT
- | TRBJ1-2 | TRBV20-1 | 17 | few | CSAVPGDIRSGGYGYTF | TGCAGTGCTGTACCGGGGGACATTCGGAGTGGAGGCTATGGCTACACCTTC
- | TRBJ1-2 | TRBV20-1 | 13 | - | CSAKVTANYGYTF | TGCAGTGCAAAAGTGACCGCTAACTATGGCTACACCTTC
- | TRBJ2-2 | TRBV5-5 | 13 | - | CASSLATTGELFF | TGTGCCAGCAGCTTGGCCACCACCGGGGAGCTGTTTTTT
TRBD1 | TRBJ2-5 | TRBV19 | 15 | - | CASHKTGGTRETQYF | TGTGCCAGTCATAAAACAGGGGGGACCCGGGAGACCCAGTACTTC
- | TRBJ2-1 | TRBV10-1 | 14 | few | CASSDSGTYNEQFF | TGCGCCAGCAGTGATAGCGGAACATACAATGAGCAGTTCTTC
- | TRBJ1-2 | TRBV28 | 15 | once | CASRLLPGVNYGYTF | TGTGCCAGCAGACTCCTTCCAGGGGTTAACTATGGCTACACCTTC
TRBD1 | TRBJ1-1 | TRBV6-1 | 16 | - | CAIRLRTGSMNTEAFF | TGTGCCATCAGACTCCGGACAGGGAGCATGAACACTGAAGCTTTCTTT
- | TRBJ2-5 | TRBV24-1 | 14 | - | CATSDRARQETQYF | TGTGCCACCAGTGACAGGGCCCGACAAGAGACCCAGTACTTC
TRBD2 | TRBJ2-2 | TRBV7-2 | 18 | - | CASSPSSGGPRGTGELFF | TGTGCCAGCAGCCCATCTAGCGGGGGGCCACGAGGCACCGGGGAGCTGTTTTTT
TRBD1 | TRBJ2-1 | TRBV20-1 | 17 | - | CSAPGTGGVGSYNEQFF | TGCAGTGCTCCCGGGACAGGGGGCGTTGGCTCCTACAATGAGCAGTTCTTC
- | TRBJ2-5 | TRBV21-1 | 19 | - | CASSKVQILRDRGRETQYF | TGTGCCAGCAGCAAAGTCCAAATCCTCCGGGACAGGGGCAGGGAGACCCAGTACTTC
- | TRBJ1-1 | TRBV7-2 | 13 | - | CASSLVAEAEAFF | TGTGCCAGCAGCTTAGTGGCGGAGGCTGAAGCTTTCTTT
- | TRBJ1-2 | TRBV6-1 | 16 | - | CASSGQGGSSNYGYTF | TGTGCCAGCAGTGGGCAGGGCGGGTCATCTAACTATGGCTACACCTTC
- | TRBJ1-4 | TRBV15 | 14 | - | CATSRDRGDEKLFF | TGTGCCACCAGCAGAGACAGGGGAGATGAAAAACTGTTTTTT
- | TRBJ2-3 | TRBV6-1 | 14 | - | CASSAGSSTDTRYF | TGTGCCAGCAGTGCAGGGAGTAGCACAGATACGCGGTATTTT
- | TRBJ1-1 | TRBV2 | 13 | - | CASSETGWTEAFF | TGTGCCAGCAGTGAAACAGGTTGGACTGAAGCTTTCTTT
- | TRBJ1-1 | TRBV6-1 | 13 | - | CASGRTENTEAFF | TGTGCCAGCGGCAGGACAGAGAACACTGAAGCTTTCTTT
TRBD1 | TRBJ2-5 | TRBV5-6 | 14 | - | CASSWTGIEETQYF | TGTGCCAGCAGCTGGACAGGGATCGAAGAGACCCAGTACTTC
- | TRBJ1-2 | TRBV24-1 | 15 | - | CATSDGGGADYGYTF | TGTGCCACCAGTGATGGGGGGGGCGCAGACTATGGCTACACCTTC
- | TRBJ1-6 | TRBV19 | 14 | - | CATAPRVVNSPLHF | TGTGCCACCGCTCCCCGGGTTGTGAATTCACCCCTCCACTTT
- | TRBJ1-1 | TRBV5-5 | 13 | once | CASSFQGNTEAFF | TGTGCCAGCAGCTTTCAGGGTAACACTGAAGCTTTCTTT
TRBD1 | TRBJ2-7 | TRBV5-1 | 14 | - | CASSLGGQALEQYF | TGCGCCAGCAGCTTGGGGGGACAGGCCCTCGAGCAGTACTTC
TRBD1 | TRBJ1-2 | TRBV6-2/TRBV6-3 | 15 | - | CASSRTGVTNYGYTF | TGTGCCAGCAGCAGGACAGGGGTTACTAACTATGGCTACACCTTC
TRBD2 | TRBJ2-7 | TRBV20-1 | 15 | few | CSANPSGGEFGEQYF | TGCAGTGCTAATCCCAGCGGGGGGGAATTCGGCGAGCAGTACTTC
- | TRBJ1-6 | TRBV12-3/TRBV12-4 | 13 | - | CASSFTYNSPLHF | TGTGCCAGCAGTTTTACCTATAATTCACCCCTCCACTTT
- | TRBJ1-2 | TRBV9 | 15 | once | CASSVGVAGSYGYTF | TGTGCCAGTAGCGTAGGGGTCGCCGGCTCTTATGGCTACACCTTC
- | TRBJ2-3 | TRBV7-9 | 12 | - | CASSLDSDTQYF | TGTGCCAGCAGCTTAGATTCAGATACGCAGTATTTT
TRBD1 | TRBJ1-2 | TRBV15 | 16 | - | CATSRDARGLADGYTF | TGTGCCACCAGCAGAGACGCCAGGGGGCTTGCAGATGGCTACACCTTC
- | TRBJ1-5 | TRBV20-1 | 13 | - | CSARVTWDQPQHF | TGCAGTGCTAGAGTAACGTGGGATCAGCCCCAGCATTTT
- | TRBJ2-5 | TRBV6-1 | 13 | few | CASSEDFLETQYF | TGTGCCAGCAGTGAAGATTTTTTGGAGACCCAGTACTTC
- | TRBJ2-3 | TRBV5-1 | 12 | - | CASSLNADTQYF | TGCGCCAGCAGCTTGAATGCAGATACGCAGTATTTT
- | TRBJ1-5 | TRBV20-1 | 14 | - | CSARGGNGNQPQHF | TGCAGTGCTAGAGGTGGAAATGGCAATCAGCCCCAGCATTTT
- | TRBJ1-5 | TRBV15 | 14 | - | CATSWGAVNQPQHF | TGTGCCACCAGCTGGGGGGCCGTCAATCAGCCCCAGCATTTT
TRBD1 | TRBJ2-1 | TRBV5-5 | 14 | - | CASSKTGSNNEQFF | TGTGCCAGCAGCAAGACAGGGAGCAACAATGAGCAGTTCTTC
TRBD2 | TRBJ2-5 | TRBV11-3 | 12 | - | CASSSGGETQYF | TGTGCCAGCAGCTCGGGAGGGGAGACCCAGTACTTC
- | TRBJ2-5 | TRBV5-4 | 16 | - | CASSSGLAGRQETQYF | TGTGCCAGCAGCTCGGGGTTGGCGGGCAGGCAAGAGACCCAGTACTTC
TRBD2 | TRBJ2-5 | TRBV20-1 | 13 | - | CSARPRLAGAQYF | TGCAGTGCTAGGCCCCGACTAGCGGGGGCCCAGTACTTC
- | TRBJ2-7 | TRBV20-1 | 12 | - | CSARTNTYEQYF | TGCAGTGCCCGGACGAATACTTACGAGCAGTACTTC
- | TRBJ1-6 | TRBV19 | 13 | - | CASRPALNSPLHF | TGTGCCAGTAGGCCAGCCCTTAATTCACCCCTCCACTTT
- | TRBJ2-2 | TRBV20-1 | 13 | - | CSAEGQNTGELFF | TGCAGTGCGGAGGGACAGAACACCGGGGAGCTGTTTTTT
- | TRBJ2-5 | TRBV6-1 | 14 | - | CASSGLAIGETQYF | TGTGCCAGCAGTGGTTTAGCGATCGGCGAGACCCAGTACTTC